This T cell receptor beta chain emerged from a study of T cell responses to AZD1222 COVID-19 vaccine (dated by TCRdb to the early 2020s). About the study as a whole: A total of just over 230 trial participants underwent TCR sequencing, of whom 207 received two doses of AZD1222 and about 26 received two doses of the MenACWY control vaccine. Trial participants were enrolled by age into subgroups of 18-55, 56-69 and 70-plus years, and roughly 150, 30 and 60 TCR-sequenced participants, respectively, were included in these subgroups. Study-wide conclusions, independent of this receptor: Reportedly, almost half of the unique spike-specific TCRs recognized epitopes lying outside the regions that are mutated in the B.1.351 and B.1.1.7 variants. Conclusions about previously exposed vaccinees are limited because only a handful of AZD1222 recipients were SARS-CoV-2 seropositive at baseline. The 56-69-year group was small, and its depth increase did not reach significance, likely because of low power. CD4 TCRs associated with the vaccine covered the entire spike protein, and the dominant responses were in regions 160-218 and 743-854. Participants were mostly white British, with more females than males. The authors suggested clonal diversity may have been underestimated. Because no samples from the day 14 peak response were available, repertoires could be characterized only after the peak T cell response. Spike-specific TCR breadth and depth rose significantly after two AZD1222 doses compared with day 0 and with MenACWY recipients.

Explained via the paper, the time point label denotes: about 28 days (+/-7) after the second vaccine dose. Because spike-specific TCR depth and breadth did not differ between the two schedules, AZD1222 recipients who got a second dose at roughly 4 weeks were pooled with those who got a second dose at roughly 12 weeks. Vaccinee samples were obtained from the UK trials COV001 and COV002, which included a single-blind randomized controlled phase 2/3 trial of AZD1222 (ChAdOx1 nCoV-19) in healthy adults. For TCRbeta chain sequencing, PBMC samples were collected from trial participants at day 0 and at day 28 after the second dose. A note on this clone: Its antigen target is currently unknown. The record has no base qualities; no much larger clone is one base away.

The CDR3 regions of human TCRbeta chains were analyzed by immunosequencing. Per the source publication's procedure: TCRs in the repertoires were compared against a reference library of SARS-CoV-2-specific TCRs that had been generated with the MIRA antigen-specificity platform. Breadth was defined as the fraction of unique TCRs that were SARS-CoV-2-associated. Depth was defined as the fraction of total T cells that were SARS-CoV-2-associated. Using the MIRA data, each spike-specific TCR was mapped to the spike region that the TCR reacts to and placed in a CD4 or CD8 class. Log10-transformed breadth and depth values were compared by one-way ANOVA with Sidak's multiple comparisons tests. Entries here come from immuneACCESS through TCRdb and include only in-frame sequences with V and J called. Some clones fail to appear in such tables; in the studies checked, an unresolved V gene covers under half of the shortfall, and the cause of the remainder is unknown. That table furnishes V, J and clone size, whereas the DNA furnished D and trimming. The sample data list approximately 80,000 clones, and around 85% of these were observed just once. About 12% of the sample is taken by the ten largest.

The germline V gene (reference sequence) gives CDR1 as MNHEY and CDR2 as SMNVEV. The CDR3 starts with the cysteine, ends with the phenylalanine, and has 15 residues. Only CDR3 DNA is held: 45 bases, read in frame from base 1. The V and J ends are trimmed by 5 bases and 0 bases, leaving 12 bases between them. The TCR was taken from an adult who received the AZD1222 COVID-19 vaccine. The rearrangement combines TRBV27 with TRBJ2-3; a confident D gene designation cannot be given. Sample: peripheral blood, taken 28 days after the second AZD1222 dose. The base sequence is TGTGCCAGCAGTGAGCTCATGACTAGCACAGATACGCAGTATTTT. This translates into CASSELMTSTDTQYF.